Sequencing of this T cell receptor beta chain was carried out in a study of blood T cells in healthy people across ages. Using a J-beta primer mix together with a sample-barcoded 5' primer, a second PCR was run for about 7 to 12 cycles. TCRdb reprocessed the 5' RACE reads with MiXCR, giving one entry per CDR3 protein. The sample contains 1.4 million to 1.5 million distinct CDR3 sequences, 42% of which appear only once. The germline V gene encodes CDR1 SEHNR and CDR2 FQNEAQ (reference sequence). This CDR3 spans 14 amino acids. Trimming removed 9 bases at V and 1 base at J, with 15 bases between. Peripheral blood, about 9.8 milliliters per donor, was collected. There were at least 5.5 micrograms of total RNA extracted from every sample.

This sequence was found in a woman aged 18-30 years in good health. The J gene is TRBJ1-1, the V gene TRBV7-9; D is possibly TRBD1 (6 bases). The sample was blood. CDR3 protein: CARFRGGGNTEAFF. In DNA, the CDR3 is TGTGCCAGATTCAGGGGAGGGGGGAACACTGAAGCTTTCTTT.